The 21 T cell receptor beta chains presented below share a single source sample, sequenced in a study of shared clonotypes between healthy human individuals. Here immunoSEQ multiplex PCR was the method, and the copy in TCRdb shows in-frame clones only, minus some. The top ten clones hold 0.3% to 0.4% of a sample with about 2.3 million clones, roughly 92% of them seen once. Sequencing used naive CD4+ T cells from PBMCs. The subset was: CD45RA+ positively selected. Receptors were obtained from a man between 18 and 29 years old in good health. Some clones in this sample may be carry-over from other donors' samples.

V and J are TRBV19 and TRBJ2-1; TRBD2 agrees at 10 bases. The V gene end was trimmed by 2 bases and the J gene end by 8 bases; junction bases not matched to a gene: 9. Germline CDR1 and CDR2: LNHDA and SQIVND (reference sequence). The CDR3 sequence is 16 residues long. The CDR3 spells CASSIIAGGARDEQFF. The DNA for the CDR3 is TGTGCCAGTAGTATAATAGCGGGAGGCGCTAGGGATGAGCAGTTCTTC.

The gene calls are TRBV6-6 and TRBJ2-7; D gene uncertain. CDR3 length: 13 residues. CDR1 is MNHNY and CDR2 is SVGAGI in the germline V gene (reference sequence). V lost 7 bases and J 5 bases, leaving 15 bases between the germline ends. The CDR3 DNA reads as TGTGCCAGCACCTGGGGAAGGGCCGACGAGCAGTACTTC. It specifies CASTWGRADEQYF.

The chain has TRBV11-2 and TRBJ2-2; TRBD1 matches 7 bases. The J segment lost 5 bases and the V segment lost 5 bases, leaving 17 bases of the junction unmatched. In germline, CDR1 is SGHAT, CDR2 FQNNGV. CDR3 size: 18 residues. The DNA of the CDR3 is TGTGCCAGCAGCCCCGTTGCCCGGAACAGGGGCTCGACCGGGGAGCTGTTTTTT. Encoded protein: CASSPVARNRGSTGELFF. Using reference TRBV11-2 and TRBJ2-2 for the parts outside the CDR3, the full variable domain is EAGVAQSPRYKIIEKRQSVAFWCNPISGHATLYWYQQILGQGPKLLIQFQNNGVVDDSQLPKDRFSAERLKGVDSTLKIQPAKLEDSAVYLCASSPVARNRGSTGELFFGEGSRLTVL.

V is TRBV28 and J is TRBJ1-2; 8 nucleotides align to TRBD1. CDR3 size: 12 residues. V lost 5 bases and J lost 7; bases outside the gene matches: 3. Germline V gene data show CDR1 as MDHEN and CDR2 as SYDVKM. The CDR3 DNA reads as TGTGCCAGCAGTGGACAGGGAAGTGGCTACACCTTC. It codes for CASSGQGSGYTF.

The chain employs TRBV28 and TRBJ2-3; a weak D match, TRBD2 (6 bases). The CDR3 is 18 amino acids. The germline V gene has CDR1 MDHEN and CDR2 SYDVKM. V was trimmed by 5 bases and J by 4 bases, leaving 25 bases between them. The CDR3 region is CASSPTPGQAGESDTQYF. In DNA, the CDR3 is TGTGCCAGCAGTCCCACCCCGGGTCAAGCGGGTGAGTCAGATACGCAGTATTTT.

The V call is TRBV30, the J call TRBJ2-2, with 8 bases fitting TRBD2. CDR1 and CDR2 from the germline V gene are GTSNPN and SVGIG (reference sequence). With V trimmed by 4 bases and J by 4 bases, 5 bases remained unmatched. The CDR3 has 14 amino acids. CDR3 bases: TGTGCCTGGACGGGGGGGTCGGGCACCGGGGAGCTGTTTTTT. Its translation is CAWTGGSGTGELFF.

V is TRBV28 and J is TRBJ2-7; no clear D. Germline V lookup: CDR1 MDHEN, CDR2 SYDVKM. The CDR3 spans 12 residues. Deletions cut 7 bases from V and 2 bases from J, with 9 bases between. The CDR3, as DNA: TGTGCCAGCACGCAGAGCACCTACGAGCAGTACTTC. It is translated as CASTQSTYEQYF.

CDR3 DNA: TGCGCCAGCAGCTTGGGGTGGGAACAAGAGACCCAGTACTTC. Protein sequence: CASSLGWEQETQYF. The chain is built from TRBV5-1 and TRBJ2-5; D is undetermined. Deletions cut 0 bases from V and 2 bases from J, with 8 bases between. The CDR3 loop spans 14 amino acids. Germline CDR1 SGHRS, CDR2 YFSETQ.

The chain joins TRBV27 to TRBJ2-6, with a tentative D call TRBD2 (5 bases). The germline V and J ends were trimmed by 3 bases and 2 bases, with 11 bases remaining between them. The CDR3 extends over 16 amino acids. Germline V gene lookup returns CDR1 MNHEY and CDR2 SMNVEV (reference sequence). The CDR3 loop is CASSFWRNTGANVLTF. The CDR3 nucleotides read TGTGCCAGCAGTTTTTGGAGGAACACTGGGGCCAACGTCCTGACTTTC.

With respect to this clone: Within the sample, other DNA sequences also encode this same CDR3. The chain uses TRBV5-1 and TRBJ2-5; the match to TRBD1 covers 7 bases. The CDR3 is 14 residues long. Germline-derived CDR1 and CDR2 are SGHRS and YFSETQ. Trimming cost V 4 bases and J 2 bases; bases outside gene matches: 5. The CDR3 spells CASSLGTAQETQYF. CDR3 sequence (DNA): TGCGCCAGCAGCCTGGGGACAGCACAAGAGACCCAGTACTTC.

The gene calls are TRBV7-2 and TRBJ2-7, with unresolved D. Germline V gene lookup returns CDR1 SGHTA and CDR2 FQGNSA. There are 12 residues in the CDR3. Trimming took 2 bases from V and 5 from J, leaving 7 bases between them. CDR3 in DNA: TGTGCCAGCAGCTTATTTAACCACGAGCAGTACTTC. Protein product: CASSLFNHEQYF.

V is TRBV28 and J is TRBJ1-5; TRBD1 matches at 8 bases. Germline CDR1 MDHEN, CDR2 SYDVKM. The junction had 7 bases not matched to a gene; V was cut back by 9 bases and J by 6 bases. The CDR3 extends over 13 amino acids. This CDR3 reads CASRTGFAQPQHF. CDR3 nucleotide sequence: TGTGCCAGTCGGACAGGGTTCGCTCAGCCCCAGCATTTT.

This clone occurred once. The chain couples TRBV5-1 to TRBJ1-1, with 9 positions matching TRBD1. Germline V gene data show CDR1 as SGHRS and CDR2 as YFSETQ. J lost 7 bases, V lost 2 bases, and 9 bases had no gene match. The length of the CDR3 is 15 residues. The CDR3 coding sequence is TGCGCCAGCAGCTTCTCCGGGACAGGGAAGGGTGAAGCTTTCTTT. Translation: CASSFSGTGKGEAFF.

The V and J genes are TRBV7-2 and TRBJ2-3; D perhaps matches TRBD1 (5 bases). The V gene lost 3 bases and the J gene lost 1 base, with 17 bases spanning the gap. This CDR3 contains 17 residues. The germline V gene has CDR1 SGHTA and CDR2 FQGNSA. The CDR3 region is CASSLVGAAVGTDTQYF. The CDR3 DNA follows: TGTGCCAGCAGCTTGGTTGGGGCGGCGGTGGGCACAGATACGCAGTATTTT. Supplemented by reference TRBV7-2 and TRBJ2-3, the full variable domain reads GAGVSQSPSNKVTEKGKDVELRCDPISGHTALYWYRQSLGQGLEFLIYFQGNSAPDKSGLPSDRFSAERTGGSVSTLTIQRTQQEDSAVYLCASSLVGAAVGTDTQYFGPGTRLTVL.

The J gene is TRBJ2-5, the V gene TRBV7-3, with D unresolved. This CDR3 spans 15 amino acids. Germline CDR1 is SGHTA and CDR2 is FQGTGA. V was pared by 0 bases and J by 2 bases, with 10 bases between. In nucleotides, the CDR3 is TGTGCCAGCAGCTTAACCCCCGGGCGGCAAGAGACCCAGTACTTC. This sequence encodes CASSLTPGRQETQYF.

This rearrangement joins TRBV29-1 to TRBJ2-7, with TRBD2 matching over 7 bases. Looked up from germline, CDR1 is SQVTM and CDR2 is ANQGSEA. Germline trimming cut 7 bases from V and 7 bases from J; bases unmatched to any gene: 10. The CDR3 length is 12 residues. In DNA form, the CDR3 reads TGCAGCGCGAGGCGGGGGACGAATGAGCAGTACTTC. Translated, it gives CSARRGTNEQYF.

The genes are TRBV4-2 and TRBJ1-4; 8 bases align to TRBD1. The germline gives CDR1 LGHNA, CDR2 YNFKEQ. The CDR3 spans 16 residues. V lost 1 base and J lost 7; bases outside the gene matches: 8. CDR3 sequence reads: CASSQGSGTGSEKLFF. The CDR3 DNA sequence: TGTGCCAGCAGCCAAGGGTCCGGGACAGGAAGTGAAAAACTGTTTTTT.

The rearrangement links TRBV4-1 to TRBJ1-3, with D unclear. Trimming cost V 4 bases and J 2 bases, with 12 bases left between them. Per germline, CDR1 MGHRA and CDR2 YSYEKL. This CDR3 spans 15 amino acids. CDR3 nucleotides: TGCGCCAGCAGCCTTTCTCAGGTAGCTGGAAACACCATATATTTT. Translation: CASSLSQVAGNTIYF.

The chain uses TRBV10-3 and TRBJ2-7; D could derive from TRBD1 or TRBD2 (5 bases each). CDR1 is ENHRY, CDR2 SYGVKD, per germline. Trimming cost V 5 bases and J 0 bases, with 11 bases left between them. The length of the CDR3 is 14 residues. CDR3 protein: CAISQQGVSYEQYF. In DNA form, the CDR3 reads TGTGCCATCAGTCAGCAGGGAGTCTCCTACGAGCAGTACTTC.

This chain's CDR3 is CASSARDGVYSNQPQHF. CDR3 DNA: TGTGCCAGCAGTGCCCGGGACGGAGTCTATAGCAATCAGCCCCAGCATTTT. The V and J genes are TRBV6-1 and TRBJ1-5; D perhaps matches TRBD1 (5 bases). The CDR3 loop spans 17 amino acids. Trimming removed 4 bases at V and 0 bases at J, with 16 bases between. Per the germline V gene, CDR1 is MNHNS and CDR2 is SASEGT.

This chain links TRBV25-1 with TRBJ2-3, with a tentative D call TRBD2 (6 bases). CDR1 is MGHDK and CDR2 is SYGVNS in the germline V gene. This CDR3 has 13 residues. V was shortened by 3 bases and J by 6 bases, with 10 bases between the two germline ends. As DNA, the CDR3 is TGTGCCAGCAGTGATGGAGGGGTGGATACGCAGTATTTT. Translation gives CASSDGGVDTQYF.